These 2 T cell receptor beta chains were sequenced from one sample in a study of blood T cell repertoires in COVID-19. The assay was immunoSEQ multiplex PCR, and TCRdb's table has in-frame clones only and misses some. Among about 300,000 clones listed, approximately 84% were seen once. The sequencing input was peripheral blood. The receptors were gathered from a human donor with COVID-19, enrolled during active disease. The donor label of this sample is uncertain.

CDR3 coding DNA: TGTGCCAGCAGTGAACGGGACAGGGTCAATCAGCCCCAGCATTTT. Amino acid sequence: CASSERDRVNQPQHF. This chain links TRBV6-1 with TRBJ1-5; TRBD1 agrees at 9 bases. V was clipped by 2 bases and J by 3 bases; unmatched bases: 2. This CDR3 comprises 15 residues. The germline V gene encodes CDR1 MNHNS and CDR2 SASEGT.

V is TRBV7-3 and J is TRBJ1-2; 10 bases fit TRBD1. There are 13 residues in the CDR3. The V and J ends lost 3 bases and 8 bases, in that order; junction bases with no gene match: 3. Germline V CDR1 and CDR2: SGHTA, FQGTGA. The CDR3 DNA sequence: TGTGCCAGCAGCTTGACAGGGGGCGAAGGCTACACCTTC. Protein product: CASSLTGGEGYTF.